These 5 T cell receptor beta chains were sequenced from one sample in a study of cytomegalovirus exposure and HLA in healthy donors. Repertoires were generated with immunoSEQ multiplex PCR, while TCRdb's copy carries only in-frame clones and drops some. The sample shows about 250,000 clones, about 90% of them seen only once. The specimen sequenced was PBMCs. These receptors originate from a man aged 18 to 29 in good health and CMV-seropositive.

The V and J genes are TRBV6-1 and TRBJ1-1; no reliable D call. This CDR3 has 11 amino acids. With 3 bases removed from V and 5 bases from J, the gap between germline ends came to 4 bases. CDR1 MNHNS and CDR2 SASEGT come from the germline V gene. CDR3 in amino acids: CASSDGTEAFF. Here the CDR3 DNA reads TGTGCCAGCAGTGACGGGACTGAAGCTTTCTTT.

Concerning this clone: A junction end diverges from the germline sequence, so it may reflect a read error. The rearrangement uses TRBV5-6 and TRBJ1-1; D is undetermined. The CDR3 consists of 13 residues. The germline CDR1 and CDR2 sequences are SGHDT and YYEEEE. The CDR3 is CASTLGFSSKAFF. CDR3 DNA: TGTGCCAGCACCTTGGGGTTTTCCTCGAAAGCTTTCTTT.

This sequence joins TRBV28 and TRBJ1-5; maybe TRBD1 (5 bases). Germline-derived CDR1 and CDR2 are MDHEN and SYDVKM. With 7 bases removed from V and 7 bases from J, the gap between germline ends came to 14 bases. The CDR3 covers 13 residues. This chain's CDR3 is CASMRGGNQPQHF. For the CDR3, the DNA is TGTGCCAGCATGCGGGGGGGAAACCAGCCCCAGCATTTT.

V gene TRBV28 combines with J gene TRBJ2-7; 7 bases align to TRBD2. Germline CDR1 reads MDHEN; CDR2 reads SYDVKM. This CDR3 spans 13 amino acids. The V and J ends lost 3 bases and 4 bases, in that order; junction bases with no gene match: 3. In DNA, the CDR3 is TGTGCCAGCAGTTTGGGGGGGAGGTACGAGCAGTACTTC. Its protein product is CASSLGGRYEQYF.

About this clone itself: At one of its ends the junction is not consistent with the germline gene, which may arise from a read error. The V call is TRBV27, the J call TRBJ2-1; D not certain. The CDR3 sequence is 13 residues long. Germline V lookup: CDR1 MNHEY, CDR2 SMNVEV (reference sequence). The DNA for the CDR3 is TGTGCCAGCAGTTTAAGTTCCTCCAATGAGCAGTTCTTC. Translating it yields CASSLSSSNEQFF.